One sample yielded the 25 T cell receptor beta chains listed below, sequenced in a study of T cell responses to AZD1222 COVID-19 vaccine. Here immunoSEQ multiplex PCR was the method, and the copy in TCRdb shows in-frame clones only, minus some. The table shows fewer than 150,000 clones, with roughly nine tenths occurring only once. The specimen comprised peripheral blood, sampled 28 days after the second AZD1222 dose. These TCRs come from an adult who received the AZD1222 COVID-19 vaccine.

CDR3 amino acids: CASSGGWGMNTEAFF. The DNA of the CDR3 is TGCGCCAGCAGTGGGGGCTGGGGCATGAACACTGAAGCTTTCTTT. The rearrangement uses TRBV10-2 and TRBJ1-1; TRBD1 might be the D (5 bases). Germline V gene data show CDR1 as WSHSY and CDR2 as SAAADI. There are 15 residues in the CDR3. Trimming shortened V by 4 bases and J by 0 bases, and 12 bases separated the two germline ends.

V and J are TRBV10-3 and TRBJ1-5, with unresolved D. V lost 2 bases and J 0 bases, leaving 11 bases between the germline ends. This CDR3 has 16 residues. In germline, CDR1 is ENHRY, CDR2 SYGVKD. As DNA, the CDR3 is TGTGCCATCAGTGAGGGGCTCGGAGTTAGCAATCAGCCCCAGCATTTT. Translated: CAISEGLGVSNQPQHF.

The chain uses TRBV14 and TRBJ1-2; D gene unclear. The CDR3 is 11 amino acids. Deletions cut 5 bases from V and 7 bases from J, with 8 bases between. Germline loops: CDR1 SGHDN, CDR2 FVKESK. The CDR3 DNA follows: TGTGCCAGCAGCGAGGGCGTTGGCTACACCTTC. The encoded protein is CASSEGVGYTF.

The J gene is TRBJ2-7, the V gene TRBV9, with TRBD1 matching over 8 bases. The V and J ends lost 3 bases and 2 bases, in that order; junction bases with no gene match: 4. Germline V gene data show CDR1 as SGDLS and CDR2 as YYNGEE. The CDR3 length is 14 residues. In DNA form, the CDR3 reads TGTGCCAGCAGCGGCGGGACAGGCCCCTACGAGCAGTACTTC. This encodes CASSGGTGPYEQYF.

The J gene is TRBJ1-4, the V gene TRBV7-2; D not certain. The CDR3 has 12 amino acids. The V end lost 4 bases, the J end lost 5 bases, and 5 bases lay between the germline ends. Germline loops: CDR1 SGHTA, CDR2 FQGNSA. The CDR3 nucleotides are TGTGCCAGCAGCTCCCGGAATGAAAAACTGTTTTTT. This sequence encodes CASSSRNEKLFF.

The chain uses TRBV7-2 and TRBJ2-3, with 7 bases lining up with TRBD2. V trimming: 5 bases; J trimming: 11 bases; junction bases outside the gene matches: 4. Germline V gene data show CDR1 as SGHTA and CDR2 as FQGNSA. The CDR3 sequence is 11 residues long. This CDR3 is CASSRLAEQYF. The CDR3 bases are TGTGCCAGCAGCCGACTAGCAGAGCAGTATTTT.

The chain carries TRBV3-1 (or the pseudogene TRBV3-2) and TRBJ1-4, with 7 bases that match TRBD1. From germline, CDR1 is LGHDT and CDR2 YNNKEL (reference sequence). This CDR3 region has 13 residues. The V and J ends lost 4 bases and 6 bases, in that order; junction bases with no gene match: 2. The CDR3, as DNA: TGTGCCAGCAGCCTGCAGGGGGATGAAAAACTGTTTTTT. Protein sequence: CASSLQGDEKLFF.

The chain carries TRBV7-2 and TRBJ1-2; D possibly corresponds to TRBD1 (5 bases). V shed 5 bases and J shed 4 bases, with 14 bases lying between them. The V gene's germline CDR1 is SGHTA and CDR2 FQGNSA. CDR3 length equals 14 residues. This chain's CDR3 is CASSVGDGFYGYTF. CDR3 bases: TGTGCCAGCAGCGTAGGGGACGGCTTCTATGGCTACACCTTC.

The CDR3 here is CASSPQGQDGEQYF. CDR3 in DNA: TGTGCCAGCTCACCACAGGGACAGGACGGCGAGCAGTACTTC. This chain links TRBV18 with TRBJ2-7; 8 bases are shared with TRBD1. CDR3 size: 14 residues. The junction had 5 bases not matched to a gene; V was cut back by 1 base and J by 6 bases. Germline assignment: CDR1 KGHSH and CDR2 LQKENI.

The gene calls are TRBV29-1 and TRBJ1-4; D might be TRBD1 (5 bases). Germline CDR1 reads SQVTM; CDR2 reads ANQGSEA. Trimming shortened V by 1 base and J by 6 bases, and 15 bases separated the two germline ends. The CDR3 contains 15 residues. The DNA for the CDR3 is TGCAGCGTTGAAGGCCACTCAGGAGGGGATGAAAAACTGTTTTTT. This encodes CSVEGHSGGDEKLFF.

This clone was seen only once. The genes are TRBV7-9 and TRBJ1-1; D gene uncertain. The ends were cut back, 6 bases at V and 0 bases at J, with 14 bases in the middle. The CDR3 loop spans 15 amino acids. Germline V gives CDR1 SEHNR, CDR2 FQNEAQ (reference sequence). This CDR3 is CASSQLTDLNTEAFF. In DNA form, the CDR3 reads TGTGCCAGCAGTCAATTGACGGATTTGAACACTGAAGCTTTCTTT.

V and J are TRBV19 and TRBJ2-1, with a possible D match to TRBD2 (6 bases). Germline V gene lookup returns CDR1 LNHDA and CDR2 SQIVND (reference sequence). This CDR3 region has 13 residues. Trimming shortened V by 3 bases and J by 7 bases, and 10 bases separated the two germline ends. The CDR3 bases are TGTGCCAGTAGTATCGCGCGGGATAATGAGCAGTTCTTC. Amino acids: CASSIARDNEQFF.

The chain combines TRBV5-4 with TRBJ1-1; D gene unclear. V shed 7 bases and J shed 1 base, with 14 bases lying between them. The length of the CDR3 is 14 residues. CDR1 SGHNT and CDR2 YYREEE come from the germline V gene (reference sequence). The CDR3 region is CASQEAVQNTEAFF. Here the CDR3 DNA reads TGTGCCAGCCAGGAGGCGGTCCAGAACACTGAAGCTTTCTTT.

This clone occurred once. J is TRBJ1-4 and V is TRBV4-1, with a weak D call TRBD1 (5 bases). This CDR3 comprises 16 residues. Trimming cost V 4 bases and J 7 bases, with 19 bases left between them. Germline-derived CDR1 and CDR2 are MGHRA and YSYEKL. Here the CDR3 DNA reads TGCGCCAGCAGCCCACGCCAGGGAGGCGGGGGTGAAAAACTGTTTTTT. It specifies CASSPRQGGGGEKLFF.

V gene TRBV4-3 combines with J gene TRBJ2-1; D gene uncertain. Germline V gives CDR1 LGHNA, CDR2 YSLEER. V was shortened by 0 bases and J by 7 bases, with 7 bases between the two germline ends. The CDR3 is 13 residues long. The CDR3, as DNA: TGCGCCAGCAGCCAAGAAAGGTTAAATGAGCAGTTCTTC. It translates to CASSQERLNEQFF.

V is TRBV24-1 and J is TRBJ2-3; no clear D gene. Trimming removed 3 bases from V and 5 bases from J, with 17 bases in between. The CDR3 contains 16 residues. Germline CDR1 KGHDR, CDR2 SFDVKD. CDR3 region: CATSDPLSPGKDTQYF. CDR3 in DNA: TGTGCCACCAGTGATCCACTCAGTCCTGGAAAAGATACGCAGTATTTT.

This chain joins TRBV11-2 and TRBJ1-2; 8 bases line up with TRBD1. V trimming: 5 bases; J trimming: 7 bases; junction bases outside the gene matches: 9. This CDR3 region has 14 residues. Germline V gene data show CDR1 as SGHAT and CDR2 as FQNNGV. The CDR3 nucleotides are TGTGCCAGCAGCCTACCACAGGGGGAGGGTGGCTACACCTTC. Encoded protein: CASSLPQGEGGYTF.

This CDR3 reads CASSLDPTGNTIYF. The CDR3 coding sequence is TGTGCCAGCAGCTTGGACCCAACTGGAAACACCATATATTTT. The chain employs TRBV5-4 and TRBJ1-3; D uncertain. Germline CDR1 is SGHNT and CDR2 is YYREEE (reference sequence). The CDR3 runs to 14 residues. The germline V and J ends were trimmed by 0 bases and 2 bases, with 6 bases remaining between them.

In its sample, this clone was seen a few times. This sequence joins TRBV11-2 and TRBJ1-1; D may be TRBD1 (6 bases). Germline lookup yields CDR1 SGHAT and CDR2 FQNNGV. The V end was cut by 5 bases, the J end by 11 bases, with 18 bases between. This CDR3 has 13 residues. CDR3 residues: CASSPWDKTRAFF. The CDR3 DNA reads TGTGCCAGCAGCCCTTGGGACAAAACTCGGGCTTTCTTT.

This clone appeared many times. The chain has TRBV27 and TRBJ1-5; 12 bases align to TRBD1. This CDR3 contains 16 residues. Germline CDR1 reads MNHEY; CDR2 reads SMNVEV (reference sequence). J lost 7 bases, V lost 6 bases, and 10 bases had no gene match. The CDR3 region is CASSPPGQGAGQPQHF. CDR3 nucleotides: TGTGCCAGCAGCCCGCCGGGACAGGGGGCTGGGCAGCCCCAGCATTTT.

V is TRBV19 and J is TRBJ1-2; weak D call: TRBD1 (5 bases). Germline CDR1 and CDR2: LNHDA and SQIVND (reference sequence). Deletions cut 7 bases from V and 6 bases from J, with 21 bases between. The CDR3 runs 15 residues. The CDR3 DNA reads TGTGCCAGTACACCCTCCGGGGCAGAATTCGATGGCTACACCTTC. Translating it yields CASTPSGAEFDGYTF.

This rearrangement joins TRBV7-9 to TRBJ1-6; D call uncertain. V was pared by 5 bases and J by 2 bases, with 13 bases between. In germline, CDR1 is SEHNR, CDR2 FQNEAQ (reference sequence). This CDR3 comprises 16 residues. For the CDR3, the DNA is TGTGCCAGCAGCCAAGAGGGTGAGGCCTATAATTCACCCCTCCACTTT. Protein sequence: CASSQEGEAYNSPLHF. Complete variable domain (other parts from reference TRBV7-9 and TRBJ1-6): DTGVSQNPRHKITKRGQNVTFRCDPISEHNRLYWYRQTLGQGPEFLTYFQNEAQLEKSRLLSDRFSAERPKGSFSTLEIQRTEQGDSAMYLCASSQEGEAYNSPLHFGNGTRLTVT.

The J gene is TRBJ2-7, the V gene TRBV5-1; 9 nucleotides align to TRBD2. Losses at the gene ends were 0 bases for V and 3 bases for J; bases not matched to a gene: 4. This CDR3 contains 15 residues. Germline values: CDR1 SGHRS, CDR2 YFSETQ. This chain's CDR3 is CASSLAGTSFYEQYF. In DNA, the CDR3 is TGCGCCAGCAGCTTGGCCGGGACTAGCTTCTACGAGCAGTACTTC.

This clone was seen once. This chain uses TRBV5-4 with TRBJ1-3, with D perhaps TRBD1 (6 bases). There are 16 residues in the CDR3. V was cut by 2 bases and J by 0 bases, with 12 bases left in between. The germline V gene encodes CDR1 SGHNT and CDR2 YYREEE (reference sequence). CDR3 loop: CASSLTGSVSGNTIYF. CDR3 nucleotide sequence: TGTGCCAGCAGCTTAACAGGGAGCGTCTCTGGAAACACCATATATTTT. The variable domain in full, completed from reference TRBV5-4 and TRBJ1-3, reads ETGVTQSPTHLIKTRGQQVTLRCSSQSGHNTVSWYQQALGQGPQFIFQYYREEENGRGNFPPRFSGLQFPNYSSELNVNALELDDSALYLCASSLTGSVSGNTIYFGEGSWLTVV.

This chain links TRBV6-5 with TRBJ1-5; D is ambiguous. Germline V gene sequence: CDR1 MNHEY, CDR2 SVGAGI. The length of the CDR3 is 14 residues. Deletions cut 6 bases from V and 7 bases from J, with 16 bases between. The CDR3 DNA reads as TGTGCCAGCAGCCAAGCGGGTCTAAGCCAGCCCCAGCATTTT. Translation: CASSQAGLSQPQHF.